Listed below are T cell receptor beta chains from one sample, sequenced in a study of identical twins. TCRdb recomputed calls from the 5' RACE reads with MiXCR, one row per CDR3 protein. The table records about 150,000 distinct CDR3 sequences, under 4.5% of them present only once. Material for sequencing was memory T cells sorted from blood. These receptors came from a man aged 18 to 30 in good health. Each CDR3 is given with its conserved first and last residue. Fields, in order: V gene, clone size, D gene, J gene, CDR3 protein, CDR3 DNA. A D gene is named only where the DNA matches it firmly. Size is omitted from some rows. Given values are once, few, many or a class for expanded clones.

TRBV19	once	TRBD2	TRBJ2-2	CASRRGTSGRQTGELFF	TGTGCCAGTAGGAGGGGGACTAGCGGGAGGCAAACCGGGGAGCTGTTTTTT
TRBV20-1	many	.	TRBJ2-1	CSARASVRVDEQFF	TGCAGTGCTAGGGCCTCCGTCCGAGTCGATGAGCAGTTCTTC
TRBV6-2/TRBV6-3	many	TRBD1	TRBJ1-1	CASSEYVTGGGRTEAFF	TGTGCCAGCAGCGAGTACGTTACAGGGGGCGGTCGAACTGAAGCTTTCTTT
TRBV7-8	.	.	TRBJ2-3	CASSSWTTPSTDTQYF	TGTGCCAGCAGTTCCTGGACTACCCCGTCCACAGATACGCAGTATTTT
TRBV6-2/TRBV6-3	many	.	TRBJ2-7	CASSYSRGYEQYF	TGTGCCAGCAGTTACTCGAGAGGTTACGAGCAGTACTTC
TRBV5-6	many	.	TRBJ2-6	CASSPGSYTPDPGANVLTF	TGTGCCAGCAGCCCGGGATCTTACACCCCTGACCCTGGGGCCAACGTCCTGACTTTC
TRBV15	many	TRBD1	TRBJ1-6	CATSTQGWSPLHF	TGTGCCACCAGCACACAGGGGTGGTCACCCCTCCACTTT
TRBV11-3	many	TRBD2	TRBJ2-1	CASSSPGLGHNEQFF	TGTGCCAGCAGTTCACCGGGACTAGGGCACAATGAGCAGTTCTTC
TRBV10-1	few	.	TRBJ2-6	CASSEKAVGLGANVLTF	TGCGCCAGCAGTGAAAAAGCGGTAGGGTTAGGGGCCAACGTCCTGACTTTC
TRBV20-1	many	.	TRBJ2-1	CSANPPLALNEQFF	TGCAGTGCTAACCCGCCCCTAGCGCTCAATGAGCAGTTCTTC
TRBV7-8	few	.	TRBJ2-3	CASSPRRHDGTDTQYF	TGTGCCAGCAGCCCCCGGCGTCACGACGGAACAGATACGCAGTATTTT
TRBV27	many	.	TRBJ1-1	CASSLSRQRMNTEAFF	TGTGCCAGCAGTTTATCCAGACAGCGGATGAACACTGAAGCTTTCTTT